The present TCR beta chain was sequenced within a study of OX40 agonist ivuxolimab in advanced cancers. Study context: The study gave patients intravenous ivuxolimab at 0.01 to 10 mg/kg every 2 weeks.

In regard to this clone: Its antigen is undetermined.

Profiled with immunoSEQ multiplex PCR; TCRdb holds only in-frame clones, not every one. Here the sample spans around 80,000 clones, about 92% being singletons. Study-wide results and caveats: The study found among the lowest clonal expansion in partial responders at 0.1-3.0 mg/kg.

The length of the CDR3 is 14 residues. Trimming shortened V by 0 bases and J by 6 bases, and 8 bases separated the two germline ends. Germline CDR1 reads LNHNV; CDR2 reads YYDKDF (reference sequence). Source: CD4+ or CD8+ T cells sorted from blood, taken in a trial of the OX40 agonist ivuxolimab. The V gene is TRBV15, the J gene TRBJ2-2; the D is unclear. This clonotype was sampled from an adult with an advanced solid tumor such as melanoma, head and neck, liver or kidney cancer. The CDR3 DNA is TGTGCCACCAGCAGAGATGGGCGTGCCGGGGAGCTGTTTTTT. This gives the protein CATSRDGRAGELFF.